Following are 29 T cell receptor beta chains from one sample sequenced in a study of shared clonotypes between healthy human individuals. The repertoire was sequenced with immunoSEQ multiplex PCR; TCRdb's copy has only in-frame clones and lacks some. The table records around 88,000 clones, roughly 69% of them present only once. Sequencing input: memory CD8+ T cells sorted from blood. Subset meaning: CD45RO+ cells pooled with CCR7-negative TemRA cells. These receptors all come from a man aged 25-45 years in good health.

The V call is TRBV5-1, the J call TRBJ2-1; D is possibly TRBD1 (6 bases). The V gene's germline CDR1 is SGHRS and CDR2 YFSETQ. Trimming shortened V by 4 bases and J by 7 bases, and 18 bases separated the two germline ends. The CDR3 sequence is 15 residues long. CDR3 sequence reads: CASSPTGKVGNEQFF. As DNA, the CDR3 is TGCGCCAGCAGCCCCACAGGGAAGGTAGGGAATGAGCAGTTCTTC. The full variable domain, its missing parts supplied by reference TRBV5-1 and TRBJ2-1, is KAGVTQTPRYLIKTRGQQVTLSCSPISGHRSVSWYQQTPGQGLQFLFEYFSETQRNKGNFPGRFSGRQFSNSRSEMNVSTLELGDSALYLCASSPTGKVGNEQFFGPGTRLTVL.

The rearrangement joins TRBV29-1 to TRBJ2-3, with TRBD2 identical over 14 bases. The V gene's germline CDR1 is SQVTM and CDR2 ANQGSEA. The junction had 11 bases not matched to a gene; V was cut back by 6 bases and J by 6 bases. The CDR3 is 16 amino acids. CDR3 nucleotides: TGCAGCGTCGATCTCGGACTAGCGGGAGGCAGGGATACGCAGTATTTT. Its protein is CSVDLGLAGGRDTQYF.

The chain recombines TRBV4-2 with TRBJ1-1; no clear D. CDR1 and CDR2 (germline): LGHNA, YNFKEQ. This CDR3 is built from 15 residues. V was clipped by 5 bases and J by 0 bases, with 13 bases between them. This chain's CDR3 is CASSFDGLMNTEAFF. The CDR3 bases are TGTGCCAGCAGCTTCGACGGCCTAATGAACACTGAAGCTTTCTTT.

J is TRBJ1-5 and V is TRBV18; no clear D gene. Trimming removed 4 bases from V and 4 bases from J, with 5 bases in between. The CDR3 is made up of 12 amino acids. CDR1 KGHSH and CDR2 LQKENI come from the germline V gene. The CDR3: CASSLSNQPQHF. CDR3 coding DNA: TGTGCCAGCTCACTAAGTAATCAGCCCCAGCATTTT.

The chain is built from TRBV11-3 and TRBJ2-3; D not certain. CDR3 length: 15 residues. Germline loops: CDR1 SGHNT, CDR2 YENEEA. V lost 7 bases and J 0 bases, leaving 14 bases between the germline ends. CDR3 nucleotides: TGTGCCAGCAACTGTGACGAGACTAGCACAGATACGCAGTATTTT. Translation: CASNCDETSTDTQYF.

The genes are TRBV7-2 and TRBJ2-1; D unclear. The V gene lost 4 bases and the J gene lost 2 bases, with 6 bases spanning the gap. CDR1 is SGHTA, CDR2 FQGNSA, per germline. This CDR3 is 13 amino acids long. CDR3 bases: TGTGCCAGCAGCTCAGACCCCTACAATGAGCAGTTCTTC. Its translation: CASSSDPYNEQFF.

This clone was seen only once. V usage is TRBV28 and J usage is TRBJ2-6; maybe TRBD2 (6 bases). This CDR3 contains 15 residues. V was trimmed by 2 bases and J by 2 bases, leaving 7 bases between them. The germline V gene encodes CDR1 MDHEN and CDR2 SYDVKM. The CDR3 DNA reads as TGTGCCAGCAGTTTACCGGGAGCTGGGGCCAACGTCCTGACTTTC. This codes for CASSLPGAGANVLTF.

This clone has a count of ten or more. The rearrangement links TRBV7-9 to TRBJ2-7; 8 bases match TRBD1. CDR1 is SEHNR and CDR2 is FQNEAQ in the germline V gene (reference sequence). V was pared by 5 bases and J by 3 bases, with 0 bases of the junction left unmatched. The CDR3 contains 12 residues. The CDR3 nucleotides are TGTGCCAGCAGCGGACAGGGCTACGAGCAGTACTTC. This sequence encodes CASSGQGYEQYF.

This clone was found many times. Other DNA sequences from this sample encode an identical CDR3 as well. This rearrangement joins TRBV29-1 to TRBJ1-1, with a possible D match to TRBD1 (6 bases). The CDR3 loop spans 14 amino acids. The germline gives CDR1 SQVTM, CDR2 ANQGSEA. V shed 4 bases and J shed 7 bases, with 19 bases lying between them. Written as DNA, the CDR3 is TGCAGCGTTGGCTCGGGCAGGGGAGAGGATGAAGCTTTCTTT. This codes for CSVGSGRGEDEAFF.

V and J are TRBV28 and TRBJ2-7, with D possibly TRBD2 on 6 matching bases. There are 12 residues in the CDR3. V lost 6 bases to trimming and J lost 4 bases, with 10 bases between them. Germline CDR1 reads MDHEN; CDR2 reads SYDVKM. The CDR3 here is CASSHGTYEQYF. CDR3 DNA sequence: TGTGCCAGCAGCCATGGGACTTACGAGCAGTACTTC.

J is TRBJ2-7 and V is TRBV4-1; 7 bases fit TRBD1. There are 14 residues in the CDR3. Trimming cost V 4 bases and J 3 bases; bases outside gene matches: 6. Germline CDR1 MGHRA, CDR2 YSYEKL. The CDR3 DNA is TGCGCCAGCAGCCGCCACCAGGGGGACTACGAGCAGTACTTC. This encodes CASSRHQGDYEQYF.

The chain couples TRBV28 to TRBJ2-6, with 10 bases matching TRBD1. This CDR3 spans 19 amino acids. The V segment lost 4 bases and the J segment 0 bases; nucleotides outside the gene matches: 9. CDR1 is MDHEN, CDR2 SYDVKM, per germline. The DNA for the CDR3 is TGTGCCAGCAGTTCGCCGGGACAGGGGCCCGTCTCTGGGGCCAACGTCCTGACTTTC. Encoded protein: CASSSPGQGPVSGANVLTF. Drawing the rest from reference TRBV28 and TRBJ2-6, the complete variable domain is DVKVTQSSRYLVKRTGEKVFLECVQDMDHENMFWYRQDPGLGLRLIYFSYDVKMKEKGDIPEGYSVSREKKERFSLILESASTNQTSMYLCASSSPGQGPVSGANVLTFGAGSRLTVL.

The CDR3 nucleotides are TGTGCCAGCAGCCCCAAGGTCATCACGCATTCCGACTACGAGCAGTACTTC. Its protein product is CASSPKVITHSDYEQYF. This sequence joins TRBV7-9 and TRBJ2-7; D is undetermined. The V and J ends lost 5 bases and 3 bases respectively, with 23 bases between them. The CDR3 has 17 amino acids. The V gene's germline CDR1 is SEHNR and CDR2 FQNEAQ (reference sequence).

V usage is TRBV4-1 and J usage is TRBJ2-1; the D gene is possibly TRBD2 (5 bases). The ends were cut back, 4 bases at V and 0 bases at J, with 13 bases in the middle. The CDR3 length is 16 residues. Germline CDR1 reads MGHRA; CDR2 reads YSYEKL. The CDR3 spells CASSRSSRSSYNEQFF. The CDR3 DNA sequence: TGCGCCAGCAGCCGATCTAGCCGCAGCTCCTACAATGAGCAGTTCTTC.

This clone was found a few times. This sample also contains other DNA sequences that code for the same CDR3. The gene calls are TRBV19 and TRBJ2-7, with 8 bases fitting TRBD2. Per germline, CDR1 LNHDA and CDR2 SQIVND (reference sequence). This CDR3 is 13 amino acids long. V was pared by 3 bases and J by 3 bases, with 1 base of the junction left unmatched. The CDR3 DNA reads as TGTGCCAGTAGTATTCTAGCGGGCTACGAGCAGTACTTC. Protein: CASSILAGYEQYF.

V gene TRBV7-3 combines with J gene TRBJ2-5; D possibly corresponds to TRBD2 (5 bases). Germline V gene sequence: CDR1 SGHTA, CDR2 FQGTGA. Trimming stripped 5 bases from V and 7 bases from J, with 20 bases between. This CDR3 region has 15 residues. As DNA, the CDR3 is TGTGCCAGCAGCGCCACGGGCCAGGCAGGAGGGACCCAGTACTTC. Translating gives CASSATGQAGGTQYF.

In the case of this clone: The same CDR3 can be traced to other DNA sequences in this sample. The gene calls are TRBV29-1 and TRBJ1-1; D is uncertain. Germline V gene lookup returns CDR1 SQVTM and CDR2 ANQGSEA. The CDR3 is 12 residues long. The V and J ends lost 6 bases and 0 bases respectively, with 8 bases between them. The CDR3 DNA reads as TGCAGCGTGACGGTCATGAACACTGAAGCTTTCTTT. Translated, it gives CSVTVMNTEAFF. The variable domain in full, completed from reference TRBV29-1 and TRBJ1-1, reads SAVISQKPSRDICQRGTSLTIQCQVDSQVTMMFWYRQQPGQSLTLIATANQGSEATYESGFVIDKFPISRPNLTFSTLTVSNMSPEDSSIYLCSVTVMNTEAFFGQGTRLTVV.

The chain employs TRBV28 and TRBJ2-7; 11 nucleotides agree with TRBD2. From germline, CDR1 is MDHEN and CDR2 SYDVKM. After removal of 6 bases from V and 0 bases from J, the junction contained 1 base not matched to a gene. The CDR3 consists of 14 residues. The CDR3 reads CASRTSGNSYEQYF. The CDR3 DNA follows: TGTGCCAGCAGGACTAGCGGGAACTCCTACGAGCAGTACTTC.

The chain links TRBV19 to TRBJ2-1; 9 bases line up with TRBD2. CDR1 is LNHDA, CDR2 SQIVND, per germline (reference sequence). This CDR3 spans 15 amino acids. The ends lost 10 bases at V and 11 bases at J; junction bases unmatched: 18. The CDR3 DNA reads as TGTGCCACCCAATCCGGGGGACTAGCAATTGTTCAGCAGTTCTTC. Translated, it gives CATQSGGLAIVQQFF. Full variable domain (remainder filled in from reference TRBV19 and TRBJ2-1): DGGITQSPKYLFRKEGQNVTLSCEQNLNHDAMYWYRQDPGQGLRLIYYSQIVNDFQKGDIAEGYSVSREKKESFPLTVTSAQKNPTAFYLCATQSGGLAIVQQFFGPGTRLTVL.

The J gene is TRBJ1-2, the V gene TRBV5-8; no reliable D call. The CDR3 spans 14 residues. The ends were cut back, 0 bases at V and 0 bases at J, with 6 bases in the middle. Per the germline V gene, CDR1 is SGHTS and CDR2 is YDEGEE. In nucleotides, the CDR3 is TGTGCCAGCAGCTTGGGAGCGACTAACTATGGCTACACCTTC. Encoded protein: CASSLGATNYGYTF. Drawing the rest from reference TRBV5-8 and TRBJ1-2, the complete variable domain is EAGVTQSPTHLIKTRGQQATLRCSPISGHTSVYWYQQALGLGLQFLLWYDEGEERNRGNFPPRFSGRQFPNYSSELNVNALELEDSALYLCASSLGATNYGYTFGSGTRLTVV.

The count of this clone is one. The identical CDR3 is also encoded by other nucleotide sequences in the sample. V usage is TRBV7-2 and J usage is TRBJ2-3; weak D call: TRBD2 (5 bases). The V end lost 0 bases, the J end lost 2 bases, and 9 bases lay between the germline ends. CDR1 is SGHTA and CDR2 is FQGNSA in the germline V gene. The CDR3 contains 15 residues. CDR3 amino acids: CASSLAPGSTDTQYF. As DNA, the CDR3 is TGTGCCAGCAGCTTAGCTCCGGGGTCCACAGATACGCAGTATTTT.

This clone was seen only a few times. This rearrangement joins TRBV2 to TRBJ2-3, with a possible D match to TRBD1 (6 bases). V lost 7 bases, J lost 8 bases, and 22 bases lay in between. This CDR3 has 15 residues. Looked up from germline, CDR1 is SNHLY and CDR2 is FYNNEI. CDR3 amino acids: CASTTDSGSKGTQYF. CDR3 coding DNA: TGTGCCAGCACCACGGACAGTGGGTCTAAGGGTACGCAGTATTTT.

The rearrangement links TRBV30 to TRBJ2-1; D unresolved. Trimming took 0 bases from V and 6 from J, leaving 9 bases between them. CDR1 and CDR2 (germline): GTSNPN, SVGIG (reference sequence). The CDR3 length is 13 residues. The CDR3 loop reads CAWSVSNGNEQFF. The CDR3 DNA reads TGTGCCTGGAGTGTCTCTAACGGCAATGAGCAGTTCTTC.

CDR3 DNA: TGTGCCAGCAGTCGACACGGGAAGCAGCCCCAGCATTTT. Translation gives CASSRHGKQPQHF. The chain recombines TRBV27 with TRBJ1-5; D ambiguous. The CDR3 totals 13 residues. Germline V gives CDR1 MNHEY, CDR2 SMNVEV (reference sequence). Trimming took 5 bases from V and 7 from J, leaving 12 bases between them.

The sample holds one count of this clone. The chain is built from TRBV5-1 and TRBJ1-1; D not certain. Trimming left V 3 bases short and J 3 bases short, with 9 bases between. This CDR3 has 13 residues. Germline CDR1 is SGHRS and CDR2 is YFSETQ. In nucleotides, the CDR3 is TGCGCCAGCAGCTCGACCGCGCACACTGAAGCTTTCTTT. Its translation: CASSSTAHTEAFF.

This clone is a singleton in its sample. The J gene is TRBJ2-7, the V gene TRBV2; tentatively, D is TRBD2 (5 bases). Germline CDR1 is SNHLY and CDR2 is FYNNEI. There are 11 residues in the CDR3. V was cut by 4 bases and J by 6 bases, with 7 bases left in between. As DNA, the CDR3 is TGTGCCAGCAGTGTTGGAGGCGAGCAGTACTTC. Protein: CASSVGGEQYF.

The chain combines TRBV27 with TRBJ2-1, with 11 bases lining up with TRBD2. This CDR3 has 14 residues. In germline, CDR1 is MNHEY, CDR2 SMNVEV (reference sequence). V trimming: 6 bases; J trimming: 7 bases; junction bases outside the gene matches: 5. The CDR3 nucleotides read TGTGCCAGCAGAACTAGCGGGAGCGGAAATGAGCAGTTCTTC. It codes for CASRTSGSGNEQFF.

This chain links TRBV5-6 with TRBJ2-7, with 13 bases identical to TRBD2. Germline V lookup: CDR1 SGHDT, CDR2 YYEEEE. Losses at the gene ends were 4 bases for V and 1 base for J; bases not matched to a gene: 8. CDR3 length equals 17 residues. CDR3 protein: CASSPLGLAGESYEQYF. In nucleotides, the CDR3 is TGTGCCAGCAGCCCACTCGGACTAGCGGGAGAGTCCTACGAGCAGTACTTC.

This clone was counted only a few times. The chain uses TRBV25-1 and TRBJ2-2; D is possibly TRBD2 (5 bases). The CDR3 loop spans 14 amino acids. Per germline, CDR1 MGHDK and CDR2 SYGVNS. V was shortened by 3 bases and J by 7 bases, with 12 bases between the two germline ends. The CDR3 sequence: CASSDIGLSGELFF. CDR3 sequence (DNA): TGTGCCAGCAGTGATATCGGACTGAGCGGGGAGCTGTTTTTT.